This T cell receptor (beta chain) was sequenced during a study of T cell responses to AZD1222 COVID-19 vaccine (dated by TCRdb to about 2021). Background on the whole study: A total of 240 or so trial participants underwent TCR sequencing, of whom 207 had received two doses of AZD1222 and about 25 had received two doses of the MenACWY control vaccine. Enrollment into the trials was organized by age into subgroups of 18-55, 56-69 and 70-plus years, and those subgroups contained approximately 160, 26 and 62 TCR-sequenced participants, respectively.

The time point label of this sample denotes: about 28 days (+/-7) after the second vaccine dose. AZD1222 recipients with second doses at about 4 weeks or about 12 weeks were pooled, because spike-specific TCR depth and breadth did not differ between schedules. Vaccinee samples were obtained from the UK trials COV001 and COV002, which included a single-blind randomized controlled phase 2/3 trial of AZD1222 (ChAdOx1 nCoV-19) in healthy adults. For TCRbeta chain sequencing, PBMC samples were collected from trial participants at day 0 and at day 28 after the second dose. On the study overall, not on this receptor specifically: Conclusions about previously exposed vaccinees are limited, since just five to seven AZD1222 recipients were seropositive for SARS-CoV-2 at baseline. Reportedly, almost half of the unique spike-specific TCRs recognized epitopes lying outside the regions that are mutated in the B.1.351 and B.1.1.7 variants. Participants were mostly white British and included more females than males, and it was suggested by the authors that clonal diversity may have been underestimated. The vaccine-associated CD4 TCRs covered the entire spike protein, and the dominant responses fell in regions 160-218 and 743-854. The 56-69-year group was small, and its depth increase did not reach significance, likely because of low power. No day 14 peak-response samples were available, so repertoires were characterized only after the peak T cell response. Spike-specific TCR breadth and depth rose significantly after two AZD1222 doses compared with day 0 and with MenACWY recipients.

The CDR3 regions of human TCRbeta chains were analyzed by immunosequencing. In the original analysis: TCRs in the repertoires were compared against a reference library of SARS-CoV-2-specific TCRs that had been generated with the MIRA antigen-specificity platform. Breadth was defined as the fraction of unique TCRs that were SARS-CoV-2-associated. Depth was defined as the fraction of total T cells that were SARS-CoV-2-associated. Using the MIRA data, each spike-specific TCR was assigned both to the spike region to which the TCR was reactive and to a CD4 or CD8 class. Log10-transformed breadth and depth values were compared by one-way ANOVA with Sidak's multiple comparisons tests. TCRdb holds this immuneACCESS table with in-frame rearrangements only. Some clones are missing; in checked studies, unresolved V genes explain under half, and the rest has no known cause. The DNA was the basis for D and trimming; V, J and clone size are from that table. This sample lists roughly 100,000 clones; almost 90% were detected once. The ten largest clones represent 16% of the sample.

The cysteine opens and the phenylalanine closes a CDR3 of 15 amino acids. Only CDR3 DNA remains: 45 bases, in frame from the first base. Sequences MDHEN (CDR1) and SYDVKM (CDR2) are obtained from the germline V gene. V lost 6 bases and J lost 5 bases; the stretch between them is 16 bases long. Turning to this clone: This clone's antigen is unknown. Nothing much larger sits one base from this clone, and base qualities are not available.

The receptor chain draws on TRBV28 and TRBJ1-4, with TRBD1 as a weak D call on 6 bases. Material: peripheral blood, obtained 28 days after the second AZD1222 dose. This TCR was sampled from an adult who received the AZD1222 COVID-19 vaccine. Here the CDR3 is given as CASSEQGRGNEKLFF. The sequenced DNA: TGTGCCAGCAGCGAACAGGGTCGAGGGAATGAAAAACTGTTTTTT.